This entry concerns a single T cell receptor (beta chain). Which antigen it targets is not known. No qualities accompany the bases; no much larger clone lies one base away. The data originate from a study of T cell responses to AZD1222 COVID-19 vaccine (dated by TCRdb to the early 2020s). Regarding the study in general: TCR sequencing was performed for roughly 250 trial participants, of whom about 200 were given two doses of AZD1222 and approximately 26 were given two doses of MenACWY control vaccine. Enrollment into the trials was organized by age into subgroups of 18-55, 56-69 and 70-plus years, and those subgroups contained roughly 140, 27 and 60 TCR-sequenced participants, respectively.

Sample time point, as interpreted from the label and publication: sample from adult after SARS-CoV-2 infection, after symptom onset. A couple of convalescent COVID-19 patients, sampled after symptom onset from adults with prior SARS-CoV-2 infection, were also TCR-sequenced for comparison. Study-wide findings and limitations: Most participants were white British and females outnumbered males, and the authors suggested that clonal diversity may have been underestimated. CD4 TCRs associated with the vaccine covered the entire spike protein, and the dominant responses were in regions 160-218 and 743-854. In the small 56-69-year group, the increase in depth fell short of significance, most likely because of low power. Because no day 14 peak-response samples were available, the repertoires could be characterized only after the peak T cell response. Nearly half of unique spike-specific TCRs reportedly recognized epitopes outside regions mutated in the B.1.351 and B.1.1.7 variants. Conclusions about previously exposed vaccinees are limited because only five to seven AZD1222 recipients were SARS-CoV-2 seropositive at baseline. Spike-specific TCR breadth and depth rose significantly after two AZD1222 doses compared with day 0 and with MenACWY recipients.

The CDR3 regions of human TCRbeta chains were analyzed by immunosequencing. The study's own analysis went as follows. Repertoire TCRs were checked for matches against a reference library of SARS-CoV-2-specific TCRs that had been generated using the MIRA antigen-specificity platform. Breadth was defined as the fraction of unique TCRs that were SARS-CoV-2-associated. Depth was defined as the fraction of total T cells that were SARS-CoV-2-associated. Using the MIRA data, every spike-specific TCR was mapped to the spike region that the TCR reacted to and assigned to either a CD4 or a CD8 class. Log10-transformed breadth and depth values were compared by one-way ANOVA with Sidak's multiple comparisons tests. Imported from immuneACCESS, the table was reduced by TCRdb to in-frame sequences with V and J called. These copies leave out some clones; in studies compared against another copy, an unresolved V gene accounts for under half, and the cause of the remainder is not known. That table gives V, J and clone size, and the DNA gave D and trimming. The sample profile shows about 140,000 clones; just under 95% of them were found once. Of the sample, 10% to 15% falls within the top ten clones.

CDR1 MNHEY and CDR2 SVGAGI were looked up in the germline V gene. From V the trimming removes 4 bases and from J it removes 1 base, while the gene matches leave 4 bases of the junction unaccounted for. The CDR3 starts with the cysteine, ends with the phenylalanine, and has 15 residues. The only DNA kept is the CDR3, 45 bases in frame from the first base. This clonotype was sampled from an adult who had recovered from COVID-19. This receptor chain uses TRBV6-5 and TRBJ1-1; the central 9 bases match TRBD1. The sample in question was peripheral blood, obtained after recovery from COVID-19. CDR3 sequence: CASSSGTGWNTEAFF. The sequence in DNA is TGTGCCAGCAGTTCCGGGACAGGGTGGAACACTGAAGCTTTCTTT.